A selection of T cell receptor beta chains follows, all from one sample in a study of beta chain features in type 1 diabetes. Profiled with immunoSEQ multiplex PCR; TCRdb holds only in-frame clones, not every one. The table records roughly 330,000 clones, 11% of them present only once. Sequencing input: naive CD4+ T cells from blood. Receptor source: a woman in her twenties or thirties in good health. Each CDR3 is given with its conserved first and last residue. The order of the fields is clone size, D gene, V gene, J gene, CDR3 DNA, CDR3 protein. The D gene is left open where the match is weak. Clone size, where shown, is once, few, many, or a class for clones that have expanded.

size: NA
D: TRBD1
V: TRBV15
J: TRBJ2-1
DNA: TGTGCCACCAGCAGATCCTGGACAGGGGCCGGCCCGGCGGTCCACAATGAGCAGTTCTTC
CDR3: CATSRSWTGAGPAVHNEQFF

size: NA
D: NA
V: TRBV4-3
J: TRBJ2-7
DNA: TGCGCCAGCAGCCGGGGCAGCGCAACGTCCTACGAGCAGTACTTC
CDR3: CASSRGSATSYEQYF

size: NA
D: NA
V: TRBV6-6
J: TRBJ1-5
DNA: TGTGCCAGCAGTGACACGTCCGCCAGCAATCAGCCCCAGCATTTT
CDR3: CASSDTSASNQPQHF

size: NA
D: TRBD1
V: TRBV4-3
J: TRBJ1-3
DNA: TGCGCCAGCAGCCAAGAGGGGGACAGGAACTCTGGAAACACCATATATTTT
CDR3: CASSQEGDRNSGNTIYF

size: few
D: NA
V: TRBV18
J: TRBJ1-1
DNA: TGTGCCAGCTCACCACCGAACAGGGTCGAGAACACTGAAGCTTTCTTT
CDR3: CASSPPNRVENTEAFF

size: NA
D: NA
V: TRBV28
J: TRBJ2-7
DNA: TGTGCCAGCAGTTTGGCTAGCTACGAGCAGTACTTC
CDR3: CASSLASYEQYF

size: few
D: NA
V: TRBV7-2
J: TRBJ2-7
DNA: TGTGCCAGCAGCGAGAGCGGAGGAAGCTCCTACGAGCAGTACTTC
CDR3: CASSESGGSSYEQYF

size: NA
D: TRBD2
V: TRBV19
J: TRBJ2-2
DNA: TGTGCCAGTAGATGGACTAGCGGAGGGGAGCTGTTTTTT
CDR3: CASRWTSGGELFF

size: NA
D: TRBD1
V: TRBV7-9
J: TRBJ2-3
DNA: TGTGCCAGCAGCTCGTGGGACAGGGGCGCGGTGGATACGCAGTATTTT
CDR3: CASSSWDRGAVDTQYF

size: few
D: TRBD1
V: TRBV4-3
J: TRBJ2-7
DNA: TGCGCCAGCAGCCTTACCGGGACAGGGGGCGACGAGCAGTACTTC
CDR3: CASSLTGTGGDEQYF

size: few
D: TRBD1
V: TRBV18
J: TRBJ2-1
DNA: TGTGCCAGCTCACCAAGGGGACAGGACAATGAGCAGTTCTTC
CDR3: CASSPRGQDNEQFF

size: NA
D: TRBD1
V: TRBV6-6
J: TRBJ2-7
DNA: TGTGCCAGCAGTTATAACAGGGGGCGCATCAACGAGCAGTACTTC
CDR3: CASSYNRGRINEQYF

size: few
D: TRBD2
V: TRBV5-4
J: TRBJ2-1
DNA: TGTGCCAGCAGCTTGGGTCTAGCGGACTACAATGAGCAGTTCTTC
CDR3: CASSLGLADYNEQFF

size: NA
D: NA
V: TRBV7-6
J: TRBJ2-6
DNA: TGTGCCACACAGGGCTCTGGGGCCAACGTCCTGACTTTC
CDR3: CATQGSGANVLTF

size: NA
D: TRBD1
V: TRBV30
J: TRBJ1-1
DNA: TGTGCCTGGAGCGATCCCGGCAGGGGGCTTGTGACTGAAGCTTTCTTT
CDR3: CAWSDPGRGLVTEAFF

size: few
D: NA
V: TRBV6-5
J: TRBJ2-7
DNA: TGTGCCAGCCGCCCAGGGGGGCCGTTGTTCTTCGAGCAGTACTTC
CDR3: CASRPGGPLFFEQYF

size: NA
D: NA
V: TRBV4-3
J: TRBJ1-2
DNA: TGCGCCAGCAGCCAAGGGCATGCGAGGGACTACACCTTC
CDR3: CASSQGHARDYTF

size: few
D: NA
V: TRBV10-3
J: TRBJ1-1
DNA: TGTGCCATCACAAGAAGCCTAGTCACTGAAGCTTTCTTT
CDR3: CAITRSLVTEAFF

size: few
D: TRBD2
V: TRBV30
J: TRBJ2-7
DNA: TGTGCCTGGAGTCCCAGGGGGTGGACTAGCGGGTCCCACGAGCAGTACTTC
CDR3: CAWSPRGWTSGSHEQYF

size: NA
D: NA
V: TRBV4-2
J: TRBJ1-4
DNA: TGTGCCAGCAGCCAAGCGACACCGGCAACTAATGAAAAACTGTTTTTT
CDR3: CASSQATPATNEKLFF

size: few
D: NA
V: TRBV20-1
J: TRBJ2-7
DNA: TGCAGTGCTAGCCAATCCTACGAGCAGTACTTC
CDR3: CSASQSYEQYF

size: NA
D: TRBD2
V: TRBV7-3
J: TRBJ2-3
DNA: TGTGCCAGCAGCTTAACACTAGCGGGAAAGGATACGCAGTATTTT
CDR3: CASSLTLAGKDTQYF

size: NA
D: TRBD1
V: TRBV5-1
J: TRBJ2-3
DNA: TGCGCCAGCAGCCGGGACAGTAGCACAGATACGCAGTATTTT
CDR3: CASSRDSSTDTQYF

size: NA
D: NA
V: TRBV9
J: TRBJ2-1
DNA: TGTGCCAGCAGCGTAGGGTGGAGATACAATGAGCAGTTCTTC
CDR3: CASSVGWRYNEQFF

size: NA
D: NA
V: TRBV30
J: TRBJ2-7
DNA: TGTGCCTGGAGTCGATGGGAGTCCGCCGAGCAGTACTTC
CDR3: CAWSRWESAEQYF

size: NA
D: TRBD1
V: TRBV30
J: TRBJ1-5
DNA: TGTGCCTGGAGTACAAGAACCGGGACAGCGAATCAGCCCCAGCATTTT
CDR3: CAWSTRTGTANQPQHF

size: NA
D: NA
V: TRBV4-2
J: TRBJ2-1
DNA: TGTGCCAGCAGCCAAGAGGTGGCGGGACCTTCAAATGAGCAGTTCTTC
CDR3: CASSQEVAGPSNEQFF

size: few
D: NA
V: TRBV30
J: TRBJ2-7
DNA: TGTGCCTGGACTAAGTCAAACGAGCAGTACTTC
CDR3: CAWTKSNEQYF

size: NA
D: NA
V: TRBV21-1
J: TRBJ1-5
DNA: TGTGCCAGCAGCCGGGACAGGGTGGATTACCATAGCAATCAGCCCCAGCATTTT
CDR3: CASSRDRVDYHSNQPQHF

size: few
D: NA
V: TRBV9
J: TRBJ2-5
DNA: TGTGCCAGCAGCGCCCGTAGCGGAGAGACCCAGTACTTC
CDR3: CASSARSGETQYF

size: few
D: TRBD2
V: TRBV29-1
J: TRBJ2-7
DNA: TGCAGCGTTGAGGCTAGCGGGAGTTACGAGCAGTACTTC
CDR3: CSVEASGSYEQYF

size: NA
D: TRBD2
V: TRBV27
J: TRBJ2-3
DNA: TGTGCCAGCCACCCTTCAAACGGACTAGCGGGAGGCGTTACGCAGTATTTT
CDR3: CASHPSNGLAGGVTQYF

size: NA
D: TRBD2
V: TRBV5-1
J: TRBJ2-7
DNA: TGCGCCAGCAGCTCCCCCGAAGGGACTAGCGGGCATACCTACGAGCAGTACTTC
CDR3: CASSSPEGTSGHTYEQYF

size: NA
D: TRBD2
V: TRBV30
J: TRBJ2-3
DNA: TGTGCCTGGACTGGGACTAGCGGGAGTGCAGATACGCAGTATTTT
CDR3: CAWTGTSGSADTQYF

size: NA
D: NA
V: TRBV11-1
J: TRBJ2-1
DNA: TGTGCCAGCAGCTCAATGGGGCGCAATGAGCAGTTCTTC
CDR3: CASSSMGRNEQFF

size: NA
D: NA
V: TRBV6-5
J: TRBJ2-1
DNA: TGTGCGGCGACGGGAACGAATGAGCAGTTCTTC
CDR3: CAATGTNEQFF

size: NA
D: NA
V: TRBV7-2
J: TRBJ2-5
DNA: TGTGCCAGCAGCTCGACTAGATTCCAAGAGACCCAGTACTTC
CDR3: CASSSTRFQETQYF

size: few
D: TRBD2
V: TRBV18
J: TRBJ2-1
DNA: TGTGCCAGCTCACCGTTAACTAGCGGGAGGGCAAGTTCCTACAATGAGCAGTTCTTC
CDR3: CASSPLTSGRASSYNEQFF

size: NA
D: NA
V: TRBV7-9
J: TRBJ2-1
DNA: TGTGCCAGCAGCTTAGCGGGGAGCTCCTACAATGAGCAGTTCTTC
CDR3: CASSLAGSSYNEQFF

size: few
D: TRBD2
V: TRBV19
J: TRBJ2-3
DNA: TGTGCCACCACGACTAGCGGGAGGGCGCGAGATACGCAGTATTTT
CDR3: CATTTSGRARDTQYF

size: NA
D: TRBD2
V: TRBV11-2
J: TRBJ2-5
DNA: TGTGCCAGCAGCAAAGGGACTAGCGGGAACCAAGAGACCCAGTACTTC
CDR3: CASSKGTSGNQETQYF

size: few
D: NA
V: TRBV7-2
J: TRBJ1-5
DNA: TGTGCCAGCAGCCCTCCTGGCGGCGGCCAGCCCCAGCATTTT
CDR3: CASSPPGGGQPQHF

size: NA
D: NA
V: TRBV6-5
J: TRBJ1-1
DNA: TGTGCCAGCAGTTACTCTCAGGGTTATTGGAACACTGAAGCTTTCTTT
CDR3: CASSYSQGYWNTEAFF